The 5 T cell receptor beta chains presented below share a single source sample, sequenced in a study of response to subunit inactivated influenza vaccine. TCRdb reprocessed the RT-PCR reads with MiXCR, giving one entry per CDR3 protein. The sample records 300,000 to 350,000 distinct CDR3 sequences, 21% being singletons. Here the sequenced sample was PBMCs from blood, taken approximately 22 months after vaccination. The receptors were gathered from a man between 50 and 70 years old who received an inactivated influenza vaccine.

This clonotype occurred a few times. The chain links TRBV20-1 to TRBJ1-1, with unresolved D. This CDR3 is 12 amino acids long. From germline, CDR1 is DFQATT and CDR2 SNEGSKA (reference sequence). Trimming took off 4 bases at V and 3 bases at J, with 9 bases between the two ends. The CDR3 region is CSATFGHTEAFF. DNA of the CDR3: TGCAGTGCTACTTTTGGGCACACTGAAGCTTTCTTT.

The chain is built from TRBV6-2 or TRBV6-3 and TRBJ2-1; D unclear. Trimming removed 1 base from V and 0 bases from J, with 13 bases in between. Germline V CDR1 and CDR2: MNHEY, SVGEGT. The CDR3 extends over 17 amino acids. Here the CDR3 DNA reads TGTGCCAGCAGTTACTTATCCGGCTACACCTCCTACAATGAGCAGTTCTTC. Its protein is CASSYLSGYTSYNEQFF.

This chain uses TRBV20-1 with TRBJ1-5; D is uncertain. Germline loops: CDR1 DFQATT, CDR2 SNEGSKA (reference sequence). This CDR3 is built from 13 residues. V lost 6 bases and J lost 3, with 12 bases in between. CDR3 nucleotides: TGCAGTGCCATCGAGGAGGCCAATCAGCCCCAGCATTTT. It codes for CSAIEEANQPQHF.

This clonotype has more than one count but fewer than ten. Written as DNA, the CDR3 is TGTGCCAGCAGTTACGGGGCCGAAGGATGGTCCTACGAGCAGTACTTC. This encodes CASSYGAEGWSYEQYF. The chain recombines TRBV6-2 or TRBV6-3 with TRBJ2-7; TRBD1 might be the D (5 bases). The CDR3 sequence is 16 residues long. CDR1 is MNHEY, CDR2 SVGEGT, per germline. With 2 bases removed from V and 1 base from J, the gap between germline ends came to 15 bases.

CDR3 protein: CASGKGGSLNTEAFF. DNA of the CDR3: TGTGCCAGCGGAAAGGGGGGGAGCCTAAACACTGAAGCTTTCTTT. The chain has TRBV6-1 and TRBJ1-1; D may be TRBD1 (6 bases). This CDR3 contains 15 residues. V was clipped by 8 bases and J by 2 bases, with 18 bases between them. Germline V gives CDR1 MNHNS, CDR2 SASEGT.